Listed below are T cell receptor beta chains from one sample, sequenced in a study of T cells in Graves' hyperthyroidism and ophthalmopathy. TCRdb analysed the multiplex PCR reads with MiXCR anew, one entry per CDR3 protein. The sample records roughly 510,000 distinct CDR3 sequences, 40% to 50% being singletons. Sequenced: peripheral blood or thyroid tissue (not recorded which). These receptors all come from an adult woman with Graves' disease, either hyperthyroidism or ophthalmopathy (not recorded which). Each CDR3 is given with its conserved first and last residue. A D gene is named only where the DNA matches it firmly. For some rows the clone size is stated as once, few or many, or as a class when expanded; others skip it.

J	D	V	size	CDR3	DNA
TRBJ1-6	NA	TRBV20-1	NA	CSATPERGCYNSPLHF	TGCAGTGCAACCCCAGAGAGAGGCTGCTATAATTCACCCCTCCACTTT
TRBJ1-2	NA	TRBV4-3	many	CASSLTGWGSGGYTF	TGCGCCAGCAGCCTAACAGGATGGGGATCGGGGGGCTACACCTTC
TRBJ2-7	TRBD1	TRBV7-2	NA	CASALLTGTYEQYF	TGTGCCAGCGCGCTACTGACAGGGACCTACGAGCAGTACTTC
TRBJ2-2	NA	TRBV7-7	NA	CASGQWSSDTGELFF	TGTGCTAGCGGCCAGTGGTCTAGCGACACCGGGGAGCTGTTTTTT
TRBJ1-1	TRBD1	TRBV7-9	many	CASSPGGTEAIEAFF	TGTGCCAGCAGCCCGGGGGGGACAGAGGCCATTGAAGCTTTCTTT
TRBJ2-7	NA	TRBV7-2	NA	CASTPRGKPPYEQYF	TGTGCCAGCACGCCAAGGGGGAAACCCCCCTACGAGCAGTACTTC
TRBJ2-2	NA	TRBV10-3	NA	CAIRSSGDSGELFF	TGTGCCATCAGGTCCTCAGGGGATTCCGGGGAGCTGTTTTTT
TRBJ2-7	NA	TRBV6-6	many	CASSYSDGYEQYF	TGTGCCAGCAGTTACTCGGACGGCTACGAGCAGTACTTC
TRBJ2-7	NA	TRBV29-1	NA	CSVRDTLYEQYF	TGCAGCGTCCGTGACACCCTCTACGAGCAGTACTTC
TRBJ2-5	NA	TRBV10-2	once	CASSLLGGTYQETQYF	TGTGCCAGCAGTTTATTGGGAGGCACGTACCAAGAGACCCAGTACTTC